The 9 T cell receptor beta chains given below trace back to one sample, sequenced in a study of graft-versus-host responses after intestinal transplantation. The antigens these receptors bind are not known. This table comes from immunoSEQ multiplex PCR, and its TCRdb copy is limited to in-frame clones, with some not included. The table shows more than 65,000 clones, with around 93% occurring only once. This specimen consisted of unstimulated CD8+ T cells sorted from spleen or lymph node cells, obtained before transplant. The receptor set was obtained from a human donor who was the organ donor for an intestinal transplant.

This chain links TRBV5-6 with TRBJ2-1; TRBD2 matches at 10 bases. CDR3 length: 16 residues. From germline, CDR1 is SGHDT and CDR2 YYEEEE. V trimming: 5 bases; J trimming: 4 bases; junction bases outside the gene matches: 9. The CDR3 loop is CASSWTSGKRYNEQFF. CDR3 DNA: TGTGCCAGCAGTTGGACTAGCGGCAAGAGGTACAATGAGCAGTTCTTC.

This chain connects TRBV6-6 to TRBJ2-1, with TRBD1 matching 7 bases. V trimming: 6 bases; J trimming: 10 bases; junction bases outside the gene matches: 6. CDR1 is MNHNY, CDR2 SVGAGI, per germline (reference sequence). This CDR3 region has 12 residues. The CDR3 coding sequence is TGTGCCAGCAGCCCGGACAGGACCGAGCAGTTCTTC. This gives the protein CASSPDRTEQFF.

CDR3 in amino acids: CASSPPGQHYEQYF. CDR3 DNA sequence: TGCGCCAGCAGCCCCCCCGGACAGCATTACGAGCAGTACTTC. V and J are TRBV5-1 and TRBJ2-7; maybe TRBD1 (6 bases). Trimming stripped 4 bases from V and 4 bases from J, with 15 bases between. The CDR3 runs to 14 residues. The V gene's germline CDR1 is SGHRS and CDR2 YFSETQ.

V is TRBV5-1 and J is TRBJ2-5, with D possibly being TRBD1 (5 bases). The J call may be in error: the DNA end matches TRBJ2-7 better. The V gene's germline CDR1 is SGHRS and CDR2 YFSETQ. This CDR3 contains 14 residues. CDR3 residues: CASSPRQNNYEQYF. The CDR3 DNA follows: TGCGCCAGCAGCCCGAGACAGAATAACTACGAGCAGTACTTC.

In this sample, this clone turned up once. The chain couples TRBV7-3 to TRBJ2-3, with TRBD2 identical over 9 bases. V was pared by 1 base and J by 6 bases, with 11 bases of the junction left unmatched. Looked up from germline, CDR1 is SGHTA and CDR2 is FQGTGA. This CDR3 is built from 17 residues. The CDR3 DNA reads TGTGCCAGCAGCTTAATAGCGGGGGCCCACCTAGGGGATACGCAGTATTTT. Protein sequence: CASSLIAGAHLGDTQYF. The full variable domain, rest sourced from reference TRBV7-3 and TRBJ2-3, is GAGVSQTPSNKVTEKGKYVELRCDPISGHTALYWYRQSLGQGPEFLIYFQGTGAADDSGLPNDRFFAVRPEGSVSTLKIQRTERGDSAVYLCASSLIAGAHLGDTQYFGPGTRLTVL.

The CDR3: CASSTSHRGRLAGANVLTF. CDR3 DNA: TGTGCCAGCAGTACCTCCCACAGGGGGCGCTTGGCTGGGGCCAACGTCCTGACTTTC. The chain recombines TRBV28 with TRBJ2-6, with TRBD1 identical over 9 bases. Per the germline V gene, CDR1 is MDHEN and CDR2 is SYDVKM. V gave up 5 bases and J gave up 2 bases; unmatched junction bases: 13. The CDR3 totals 19 residues.

The rearrangement uses TRBV4-1 and TRBJ1-3, with 8 positions matching TRBD1. With V trimmed by 0 bases and J by 5 bases, 6 bases remained unmatched. Germline V gene sequence: CDR1 MGHRA, CDR2 YSYEKL. There are 16 residues in the CDR3. The CDR3 region is CASSQELGTGRNTIYF. The CDR3, as DNA: TGCGCCAGCAGCCAAGAGCTCGGGACAGGAAGAAACACCATATATTTT.

The chain carries TRBV5-4 and TRBJ2-1; 7 bases fit TRBD1. Germline V CDR1 and CDR2: SGHNT, YYREEE (reference sequence). After removal of 7 bases from V and 9 bases from J, the junction contained 7 bases not matched to a gene. The CDR3 contains 12 residues. The DNA of the CDR3 is TGTGCCAGCTCCACAGGGGCGAGTGAGCAGTTCTTC. This sequence encodes CASSTGASEQFF.

A word on this clone: A read error may produce the germline difference seen at one junction end. Other DNA sequences in the sample encode the same CDR3. The CDR3 DNA reads TGCGCCAGCAGCCAGTGGACATTTCTTACCCCTGACACTGAAGCCTTCTTT. Amino acid sequence: CASSQWTFLTPDTEAFF. The chain couples TRBV4-1 to TRBJ1-1; D is possibly TRBD1 (5 bases). The CDR3 is made up of 17 amino acids. Germline CDR1 reads MGHRA; CDR2 reads YSYEKL.